This TCR beta chain came from a study of human T cells and chemical hapten exposure. About the research overall: Skin of the upper inner arm, 2 cm by 2 cm, received 2% DPC for sensitization. Study observations and caveats: Clustering by CDR3 similarity yielded significantly more large clusters from expanded TCRs than controls. No change in TCRs above 1 in 1000 frequency was produced by DPC sensitization.

The time point is: patch test 3, about 24 weeks after DPC sensitization. Treatment meaning: therapeutic diphenylcyclopropenone sensitization with weekly scalp DPC. Whole blood that had not been fractionated was the source of extracted total RNA. This clonotype occurred many times. The target antigen is unknown. From the RACE reads, TCRdb called clonotypes with MiXCR, one entry per CDR3 protein. The sample holds approximately 41,000 distinct CDR3 sequences, more than 8% seen once. The TCR comes from a man aged 50-59 years with alopecia areata. Some clones in this sample may be carry-over from other donors' samples. The sequenced sample was whole blood, obtained in connection with sensitization to the hapten diphenylcyclopropenone (DPC).

The CDR3 DNA sequence: TGTGCCAGCAGTAACAACCCAGGGAATAGCAATCAGCCCCAGCATTTT. Translation: CASSNNPGNSNQPQHF. The rearrangement uses TRBV12-3 or TRBV12-4 and TRBJ1-5; TRBD1 is a possible D gene (5 bases). The CDR3 totals 16 residues. Deletions cut 5 bases from V and 0 bases from J, with 14 bases between.